This T cell receptor (beta chain) was retrieved from a study of shared clonotypes between healthy human individuals. The table came from immunoSEQ multiplex PCR; TCRdb's copy has only in-frame clones and leaves some out. The data hold millions of clones, with more than 90% observed a single time. Per germline, CDR1 SNHLY and CDR2 FYNNEI. After removal of 7 bases from V and 1 base from J, the junction contained 5 bases not matched to a gene. This CDR3 region has 15 residues. The sequence came from a man between 18 and 35 years old in good health. Sequencing input: naive CD4+ T cells sorted from blood. The subset is: CD45RA+ positively selected. V usage is TRBV2 and J usage is TRBJ1-5; TRBD1 agrees at 9 bases. CDR3 in DNA: TGTGCCAGCACCCAACAGGGGGCGAGCAATCAGCCCCAGCATTTT. Amino acids: CASTQQGASNQPQHF.